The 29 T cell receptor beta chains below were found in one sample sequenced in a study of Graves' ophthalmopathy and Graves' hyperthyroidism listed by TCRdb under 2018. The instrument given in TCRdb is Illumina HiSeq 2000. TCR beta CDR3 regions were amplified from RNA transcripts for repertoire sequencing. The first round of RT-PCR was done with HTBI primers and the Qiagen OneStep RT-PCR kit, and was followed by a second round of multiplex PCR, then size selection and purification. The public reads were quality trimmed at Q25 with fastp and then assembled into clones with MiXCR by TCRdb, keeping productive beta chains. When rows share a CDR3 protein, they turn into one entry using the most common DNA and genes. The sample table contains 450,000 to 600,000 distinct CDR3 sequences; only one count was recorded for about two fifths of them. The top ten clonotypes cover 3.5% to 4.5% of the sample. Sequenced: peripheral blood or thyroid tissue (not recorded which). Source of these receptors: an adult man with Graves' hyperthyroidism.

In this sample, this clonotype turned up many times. The CDR3 region has the DNA TGCGCCAGCAGCCCATGGACAGGGGGCTCGGGAGAGCAGTACTTC. Its protein is CASSPWTGGSGEQYF. The chain uses TRBV4-1 and TRBJ2-7; 11 bases map to TRBD1. Germline CDR1 and CDR2: MGHRA and YSYEKL. Trimming at V came to 4 bases and at J to 7 bases, leaving 9 bases not matched to a gene. CDR3 length: 15 amino acids.

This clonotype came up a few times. CDR3 sequence (DNA): TGTGCCAGCAGCTTAAGAGGCAGAACATACAATGAGCAGTTCTTC. Protein product: CASSLRGRTYNEQFF. V usage is TRBV7-9 and J usage is TRBJ2-1; D remains unclear. V shed 2 bases and J shed 4 bases, with 12 bases lying between them. This CDR3 is 15 amino acids long. In germline, CDR1 is SEHNR, CDR2 FQNEAQ (reference sequence).

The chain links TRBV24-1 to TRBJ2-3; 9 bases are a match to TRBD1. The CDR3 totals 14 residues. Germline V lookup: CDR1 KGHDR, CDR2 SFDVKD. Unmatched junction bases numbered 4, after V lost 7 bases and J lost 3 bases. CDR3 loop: CATRQTGGTDTQYF. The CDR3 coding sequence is TGTGCCACCAGACAGACAGGGGGAACAGATACGCAGTATTTT.

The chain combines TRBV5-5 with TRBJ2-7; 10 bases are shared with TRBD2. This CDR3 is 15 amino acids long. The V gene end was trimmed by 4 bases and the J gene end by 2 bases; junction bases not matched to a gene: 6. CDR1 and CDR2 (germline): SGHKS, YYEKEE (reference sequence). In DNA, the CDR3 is TGTGCCAGCAGCGTCAGCGGGGGGGCCCCCTACGAGCAGTACTTC. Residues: CASSVSGGAPYEQYF.

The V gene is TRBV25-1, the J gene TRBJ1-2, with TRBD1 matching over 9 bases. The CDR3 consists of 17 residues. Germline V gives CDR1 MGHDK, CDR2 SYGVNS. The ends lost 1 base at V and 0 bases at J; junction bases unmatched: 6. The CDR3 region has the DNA TGTGCCAGCAGTGAATTCTCCGGGACAGGGACTAACTATGGCTACACCTTC. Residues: CASSEFSGTGTNYGYTF.

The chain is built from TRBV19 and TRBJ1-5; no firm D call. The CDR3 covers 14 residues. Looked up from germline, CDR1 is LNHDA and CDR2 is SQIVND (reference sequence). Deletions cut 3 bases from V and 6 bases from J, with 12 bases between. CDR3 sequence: CASSIPGSRQPQHF. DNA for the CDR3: TGTGCCAGTAGTATCCCGGGAAGTCGTCAGCCCCAGCATTTT.

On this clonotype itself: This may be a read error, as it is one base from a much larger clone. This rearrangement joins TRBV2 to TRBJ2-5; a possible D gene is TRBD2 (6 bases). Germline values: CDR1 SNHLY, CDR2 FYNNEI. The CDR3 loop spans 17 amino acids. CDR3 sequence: CASSLIPGGLFKEAQYF. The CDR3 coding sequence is TGTGCCAGCAGTTTGATACCCGGGGGTCTGTTCAAAGAGGCCCAGTACTTC. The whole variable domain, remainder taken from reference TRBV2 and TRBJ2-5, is EPEVTQTPSHQVTQMGQEVILRCVPISNHLYFYWYRQILGQKVEFLVSFYNNEISEKSEIFDDQFSVERPDGSNFTLKIRSTKLEDSAMYFCASSLIPGGLFKEAQYFGPGTRLLVL.

In DNA form, the CDR3 reads TGTGCCAGCAGCTTGAAACCCGGGGCGTACACTGAAGCTTTCTTT. It is translated as CASSLKPGAYTEAFF. The chain combines TRBV4-2 with TRBJ1-1, with D perhaps TRBD1 (5 bases). Germline lookup yields CDR1 LGHNA and CDR2 YNFKEQ. This CDR3 has 15 residues. Trimming left V 5 bases short and J 3 bases short, with 16 bases between.

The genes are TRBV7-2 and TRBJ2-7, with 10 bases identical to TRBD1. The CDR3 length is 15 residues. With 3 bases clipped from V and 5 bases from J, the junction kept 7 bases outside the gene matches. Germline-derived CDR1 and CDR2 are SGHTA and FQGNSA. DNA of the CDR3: TGTGCCAGCAGCTTTCGGGAGGACAGGGGGAACGAGCAGTACTTC. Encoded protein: CASSFREDRGNEQYF. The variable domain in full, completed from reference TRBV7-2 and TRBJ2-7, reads GAGVSQSPSNKVTEKGKDVELRCDPISGHTALYWYRQSLGQGLEFLIYFQGNSAPDKSGLPSDRFSAERTGGSVSTLTIQRTQQEDSAVYLCASSFREDRGNEQYFGPGTRLTVT.

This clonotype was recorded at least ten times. CDR3 sequence: CASSSKMNTEAFF. CDR3 in DNA: TGTGCCAGCAGCTCTAAAATGAACACTGAAGCTTTCTTT. This chain links TRBV6-5 with TRBJ1-1; no clear D gene. The CDR3 runs 13 residues. The V and J ends lost 6 bases and 0 bases respectively, with 8 bases between them. CDR1 is MNHEY, CDR2 SVGAGI, per germline.

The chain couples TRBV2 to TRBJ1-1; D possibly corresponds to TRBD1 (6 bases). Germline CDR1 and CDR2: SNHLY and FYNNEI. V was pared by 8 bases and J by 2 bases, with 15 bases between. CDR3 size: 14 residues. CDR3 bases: TGTGCCAGCGAGCCAACAGGGTCTAACACTGAAGCTTTCTTT. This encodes CASEPTGSNTEAFF.

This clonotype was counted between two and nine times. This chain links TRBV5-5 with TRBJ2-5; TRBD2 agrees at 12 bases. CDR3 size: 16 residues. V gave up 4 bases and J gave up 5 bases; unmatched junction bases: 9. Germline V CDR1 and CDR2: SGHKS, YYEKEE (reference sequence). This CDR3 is CASSPLAGGPRETQYF. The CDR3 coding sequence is TGTGCCAGCAGCCCCCTAGCGGGGGGGCCTCGGGAGACCCAGTACTTC.

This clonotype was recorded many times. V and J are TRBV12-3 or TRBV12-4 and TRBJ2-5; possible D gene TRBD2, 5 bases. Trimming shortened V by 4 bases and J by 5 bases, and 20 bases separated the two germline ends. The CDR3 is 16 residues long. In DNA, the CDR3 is TGTGCCAGCAGTTCCCCCGGTGAGGGAGTGAACGAGACCCAGTACTTC. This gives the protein CASSSPGEGVNETQYF.

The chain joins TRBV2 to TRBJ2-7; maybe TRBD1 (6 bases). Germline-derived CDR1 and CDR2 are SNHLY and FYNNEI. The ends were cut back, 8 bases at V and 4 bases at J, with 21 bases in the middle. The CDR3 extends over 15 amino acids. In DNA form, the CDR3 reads TGTGCCAGCTCACTGTCCGGGACATTAGGGTACGAGCAGTACTTC. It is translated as CASSLSGTLGYEQYF.

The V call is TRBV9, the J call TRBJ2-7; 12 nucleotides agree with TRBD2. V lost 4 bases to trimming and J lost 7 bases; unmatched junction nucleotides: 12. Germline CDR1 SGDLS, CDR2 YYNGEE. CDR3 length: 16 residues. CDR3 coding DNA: TGTGCCAGCAGCCTCCTAGCGGGGGGGCCCCTCAATGAGCAGTACTTC. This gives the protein CASSLLAGGPLNEQYF.

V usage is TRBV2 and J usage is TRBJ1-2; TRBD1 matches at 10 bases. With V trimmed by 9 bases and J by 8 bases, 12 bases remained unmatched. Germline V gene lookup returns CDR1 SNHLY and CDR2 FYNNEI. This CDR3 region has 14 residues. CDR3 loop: CASGGMTGGGGYTF. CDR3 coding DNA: TGTGCCAGTGGGGGCATGACAGGGGGCGGGGGCTACACCTTC.

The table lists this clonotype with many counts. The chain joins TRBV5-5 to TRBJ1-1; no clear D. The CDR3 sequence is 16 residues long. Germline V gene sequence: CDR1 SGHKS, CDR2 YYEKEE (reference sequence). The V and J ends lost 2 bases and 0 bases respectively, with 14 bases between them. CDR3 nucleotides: TGTGCCAGCAGCTTAGTAGCAACTTTCATGAACACTGAAGCTTTCTTT. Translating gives CASSLVATFMNTEAFF.

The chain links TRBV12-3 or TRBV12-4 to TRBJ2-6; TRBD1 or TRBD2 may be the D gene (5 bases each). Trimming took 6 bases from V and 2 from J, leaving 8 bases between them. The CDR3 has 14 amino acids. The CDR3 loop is CASSVGAGANVLTF. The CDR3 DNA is TGTGCCAGCAGCGTGGGGGCTGGGGCCAACGTCCTGACTTTC.

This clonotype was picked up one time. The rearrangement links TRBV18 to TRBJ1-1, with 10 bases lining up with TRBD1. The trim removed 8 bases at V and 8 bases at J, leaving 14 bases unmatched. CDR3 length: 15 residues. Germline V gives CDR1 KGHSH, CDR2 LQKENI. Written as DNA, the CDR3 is TGTGCCAGCCGCGAGGAGACCGGGACAGGGGCCGAAGCTTTCTTT. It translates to CASREETGTGAEAFF.

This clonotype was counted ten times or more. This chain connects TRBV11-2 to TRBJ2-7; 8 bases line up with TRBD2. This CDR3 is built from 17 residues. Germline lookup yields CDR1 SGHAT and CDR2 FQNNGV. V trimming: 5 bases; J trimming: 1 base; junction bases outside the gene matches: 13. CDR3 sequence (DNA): TGTGCCAGCAGCCGACGCACCCCTAGCGGGTTTTCCTACGAGCAGTACTTC. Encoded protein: CASSRRTPSGFSYEQYF.

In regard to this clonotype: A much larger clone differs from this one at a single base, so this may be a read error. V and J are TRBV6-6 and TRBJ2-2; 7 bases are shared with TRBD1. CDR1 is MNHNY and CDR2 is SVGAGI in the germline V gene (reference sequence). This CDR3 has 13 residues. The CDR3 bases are TGTGCCAGCAGGACAGGGCGGACCGGGGAGCAGTTTTTT. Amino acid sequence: CASRTGRTGEQFF.

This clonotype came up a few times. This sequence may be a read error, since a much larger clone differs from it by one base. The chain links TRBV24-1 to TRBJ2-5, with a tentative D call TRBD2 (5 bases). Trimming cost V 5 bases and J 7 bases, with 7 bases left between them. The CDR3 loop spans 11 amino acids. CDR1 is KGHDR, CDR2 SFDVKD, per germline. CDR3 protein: CATSAGGTQYF. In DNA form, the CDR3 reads TGTGCCACCAGTGCAGGAGGGACCCAGTACTTC.

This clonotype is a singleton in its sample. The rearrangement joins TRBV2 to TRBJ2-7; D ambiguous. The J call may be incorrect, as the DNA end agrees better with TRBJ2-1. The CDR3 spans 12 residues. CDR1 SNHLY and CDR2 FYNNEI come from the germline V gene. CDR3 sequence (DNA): TGTGCCAGCAGCTCAGATGACAATGAGCAGTTCTTC. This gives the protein CASSSDDNEQFF.

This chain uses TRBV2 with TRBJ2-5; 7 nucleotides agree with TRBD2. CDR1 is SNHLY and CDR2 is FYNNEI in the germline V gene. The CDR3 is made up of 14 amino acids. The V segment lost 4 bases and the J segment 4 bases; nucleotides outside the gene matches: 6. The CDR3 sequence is CASSARPGGETQYF. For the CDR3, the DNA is TGTGCCAGCAGTGCTAGACCGGGAGGAGAGACCCAGTACTTC.

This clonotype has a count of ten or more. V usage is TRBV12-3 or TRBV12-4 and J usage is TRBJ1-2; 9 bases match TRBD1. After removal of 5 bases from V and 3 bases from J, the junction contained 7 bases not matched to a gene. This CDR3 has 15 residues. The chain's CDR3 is CASSSYRGRDYGYTF. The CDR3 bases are TGTGCCAGCAGTAGCTACAGGGGGCGCGACTATGGCTACACCTTC.

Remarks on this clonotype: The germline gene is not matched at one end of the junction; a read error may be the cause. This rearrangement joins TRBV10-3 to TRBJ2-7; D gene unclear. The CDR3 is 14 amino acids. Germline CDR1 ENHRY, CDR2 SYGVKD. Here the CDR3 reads CASSESYGSYEQYF. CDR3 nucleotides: TGTGCCAGCAGTGAGTCGTACGGTTCCTACGAGCAGTACTTC.

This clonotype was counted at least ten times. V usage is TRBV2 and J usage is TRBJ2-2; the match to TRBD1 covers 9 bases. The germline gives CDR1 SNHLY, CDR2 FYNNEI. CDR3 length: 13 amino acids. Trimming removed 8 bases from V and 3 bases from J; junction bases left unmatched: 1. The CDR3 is CASGTGYTGELFF. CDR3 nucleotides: TGTGCCAGCGGGACAGGGTACACCGGGGAGCTGTTTTTT.

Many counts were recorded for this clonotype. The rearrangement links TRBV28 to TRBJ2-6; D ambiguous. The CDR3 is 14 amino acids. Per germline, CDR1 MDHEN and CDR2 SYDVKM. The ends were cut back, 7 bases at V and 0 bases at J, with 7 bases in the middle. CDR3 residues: CASTAYSGANVLTF. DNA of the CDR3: TGTGCCAGCACCGCCTACTCTGGGGCCAACGTCCTGACTTTC.

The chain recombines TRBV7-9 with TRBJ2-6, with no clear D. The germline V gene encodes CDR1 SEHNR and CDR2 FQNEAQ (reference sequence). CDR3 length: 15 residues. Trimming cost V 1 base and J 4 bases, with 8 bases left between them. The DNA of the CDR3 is TGTGCCAGCAGCTTAGTTCGAGCCGGGGCCAACGTCCTGACTTTC. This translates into CASSLVRAGANVLTF.